This TCR beta chain was retrieved from a study of CD8+ T cells in alopecia areata. Whole-study results and caveats: With one nonresponder, baseline CD8+ expansion's link to response remains uncertain. In blood and scalp, many expanded lesional clones persisted during tofacitinib.

Germline lookup yields CDR1 KGHSH and CDR2 LQKENI. CDR3 size: 15 residues. V lost 3 bases, J lost 3 bases, and 15 bases lay in between. Documented treatment: oral pan-JAK inhibitor, 5-10 mg twice daily. This clone was picked up a small number of times. No antigen is known for it. The authors extracted RNA and reverse transcribed it into cDNA as the sequencing template. Measured with immunoSEQ multiplex PCR; TCRdb has only the in-frame clones, and not every one. The table lists 200,000 to 250,000 clones, around 43% of them singletons. The sequence derives from a human donor with alopecia areata. The sequences come from CD4+ T cells sorted from blood, collected between weeks 36 and 40, from a patient treated with tofacitinib. V usage is TRBV18 and J usage is TRBJ2-7; D assignment may be TRBD1 or TRBD2 (5 bases each). CDR3 residues: CASSPRDGPGYEQYF. DNA of the CDR3: TGTGCCAGCTCACCCCGGGACGGGCCAGGCTACGAGCAGTACTTC.